This TCR beta chain stems from a study of T cells after yellow fever vaccination. For TCR, cDNA came from 5'RACE template switching, which added a universal primer site and UMIs. Each CDR3 protein is one row after TCRdb ran MiXCR on the 5' RACE reads. The data contain 510,000 or so distinct CDR3 sequences, around 21% of them singletons. Trimming cost V 5 bases and J 7 bases, with 26 bases left between them. There are 17 residues in the CDR3. CDR1 is LNHDA, CDR2 SQIVND, per germline (reference sequence). The chain combines TRBV19 with TRBJ2-5; D call uncertain. The material was PBMCs, obtained 15 days after the yellow fever booster vaccination. This TCR came from a man aged 30 to 45 who received the YFV17D yellow fever vaccine. The CDR3 DNA follows: TGTGCCAGTAGTCCCAAGGGCCGAGACCGACCCCCCGGGACCCAGTACTTC. Its translation: CASSPKGRDRPPGTQYF.